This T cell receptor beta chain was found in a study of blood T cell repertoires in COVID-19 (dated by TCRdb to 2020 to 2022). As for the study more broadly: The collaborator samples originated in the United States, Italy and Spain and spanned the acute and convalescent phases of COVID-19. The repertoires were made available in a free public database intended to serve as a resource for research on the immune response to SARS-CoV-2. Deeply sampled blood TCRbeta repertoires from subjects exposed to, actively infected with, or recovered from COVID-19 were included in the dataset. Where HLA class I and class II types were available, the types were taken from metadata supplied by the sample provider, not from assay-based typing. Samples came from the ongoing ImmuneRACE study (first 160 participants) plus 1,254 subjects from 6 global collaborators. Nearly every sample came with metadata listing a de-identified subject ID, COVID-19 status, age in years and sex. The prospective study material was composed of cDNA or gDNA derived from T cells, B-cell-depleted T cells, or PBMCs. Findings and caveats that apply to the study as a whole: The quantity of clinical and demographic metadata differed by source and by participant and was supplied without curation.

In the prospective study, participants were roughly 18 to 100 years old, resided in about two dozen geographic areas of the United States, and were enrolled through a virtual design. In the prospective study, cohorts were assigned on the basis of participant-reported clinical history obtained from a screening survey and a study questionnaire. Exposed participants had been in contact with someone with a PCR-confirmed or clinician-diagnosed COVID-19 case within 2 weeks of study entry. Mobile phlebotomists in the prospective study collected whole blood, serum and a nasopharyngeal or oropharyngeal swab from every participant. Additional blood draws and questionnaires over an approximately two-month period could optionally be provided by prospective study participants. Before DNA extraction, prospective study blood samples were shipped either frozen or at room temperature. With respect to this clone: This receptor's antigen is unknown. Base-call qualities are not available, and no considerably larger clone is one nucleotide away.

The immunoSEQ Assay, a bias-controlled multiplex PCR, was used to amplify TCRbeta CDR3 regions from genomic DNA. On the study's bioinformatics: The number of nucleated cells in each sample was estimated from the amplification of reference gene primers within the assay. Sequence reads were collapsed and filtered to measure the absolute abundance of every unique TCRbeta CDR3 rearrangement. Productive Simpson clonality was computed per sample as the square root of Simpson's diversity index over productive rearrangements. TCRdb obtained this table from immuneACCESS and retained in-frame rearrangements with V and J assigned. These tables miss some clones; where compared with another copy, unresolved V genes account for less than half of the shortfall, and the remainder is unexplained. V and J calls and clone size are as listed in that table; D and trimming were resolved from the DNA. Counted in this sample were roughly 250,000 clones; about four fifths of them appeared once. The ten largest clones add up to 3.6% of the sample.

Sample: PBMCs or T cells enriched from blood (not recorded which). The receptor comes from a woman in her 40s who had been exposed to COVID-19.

The DNA reads as follows: TGTGCCAGCAGCTTGAGTCGGGGGACGAACACCGGGGAGCTGTTTTTT. This sequence encodes CASSLSRGTNTGELFF. The rearranged segments are TRBV5-5 and TRBJ2-2; 6 matching bases give a weak D call of TRBD2. Relative to germline, V is 1 base shorter and J is 0 bases shorter, with 10 bases between their ends. The CDR3 goes from the cysteine to the phenylalanine over 16 residues. Here the CDR3 DNA is all that survives: 48 bases in frame from base 1. For CDR1 and CDR2, the germline V gene (reference sequence) lists SGHKS and YYEKEE.